This passage covers 27 T cell receptor beta chains from one sample sequenced in a study of blood T cell repertoires in COVID-19. Assay: immunoSEQ multiplex PCR; the TCRdb copy retains only in-frame clones and omits some. The repertoire holds 240,000 or so clones, with nearly 90% as singletons. Sequencing was carried out using peripheral blood. The receptors originated from a woman in her 30s with acute or convalescent COVID-19.

This clone was observed a single time. The chain is built from TRBV11-3 and TRBJ2-3, with D unresolved. The germline CDR1 and CDR2 sequences are SGHNT and YENEEA. The CDR3 spans 14 residues. Trimming removed 1 base from V and 0 bases from J, with 5 bases in between. CDR3 region: CASSLGPSTDTQYF. In DNA, the CDR3 is TGTGCCAGCAGCTTAGGGCCTAGCACAGATACGCAGTATTTT.

This clone has a single count. V is TRBV7-3 and J is TRBJ2-1; no firm D call. CDR3 length: 13 residues. Germline loops: CDR1 SGHTA, CDR2 FQGTGA. Trimming cost V 4 bases and J 3 bases, with 7 bases left between them. CDR3 protein: CASSSGIYNEQFF. The CDR3 bases are TGTGCCAGCAGCTCAGGAATCTACAATGAGCAGTTCTTC.

The gene calls are TRBV24-1 and TRBJ2-1, with a tentative D call TRBD1 (6 bases). CDR3 length equals 14 residues. The V end was cut by 6 bases, the J end by 7 bases, with 15 bases between. Germline CDR1 and CDR2: KGHDR and SFDVKD. CDR3 sequence reads: CATSTGMGANEQFF. The CDR3 DNA is TGTGCCACCAGTACAGGGATGGGGGCAAATGAGCAGTTCTTC.

The rearrangement joins TRBV29-1 to TRBJ2-3, with D possibly being TRBD2 (6 bases). Trimming cost V 8 bases and J 2 bases, with 8 bases left between them. CDR3 length: 11 amino acids. Germline loops: CDR1 SQVTM, CDR2 ANQGSEA. CDR3 DNA: TGCAGCTGGGGGGACACAGATACGCAGTATTTT. Protein: CSWGDTDTQYF.

The sample holds one count of this clone. The chain joins TRBV6-5 to TRBJ1-1; possible D gene TRBD1, 5 bases. The germline V gene has CDR1 MNHEY and CDR2 SVGAGI. With 5 bases removed from V and 1 base from J, the gap between germline ends came to 11 bases. CDR3 length: 14 amino acids. The CDR3 region has the DNA TGTGCCAGCAGTAGCTCCAGGGAGAACACTGAAGCTTTCTTT. This gives the protein CASSSSRENTEAFF.

The chain couples TRBV19 to TRBJ2-7, with 7 bases identical to TRBD1. Trimming removed 10 bases from V and 0 bases from J; junction bases left unmatched: 3. The length of the CDR3 is 12 residues. The germline V gene has CDR1 LNHDA and CDR2 SQIVND (reference sequence). CDR3 sequence: CATQGSSYEQYF. CDR3 in DNA: TGTGCCACACAGGGGAGCTCCTACGAGCAGTACTTC.

V and J are TRBV6-5 and TRBJ1-1; weak D call: TRBD1 (5 bases). The V gene's germline CDR1 is MNHEY and CDR2 SVGAGI. The V and J ends lost 7 bases and 0 bases respectively, with 12 bases between them. This CDR3 is built from 14 residues. CDR3 DNA sequence: TGTGCCAGCACCGTGGGGCATTTGAACACTGAAGCTTTCTTT. Protein product: CASTVGHLNTEAFF.

This clone has more than one count but fewer than ten. The V call is TRBV6-2 or TRBV6-3, the J call TRBJ2-1; 10 bases agree with TRBD1. This CDR3 spans 15 amino acids. Germline CDR1 MNHEY, CDR2 SVGEGT. After removal of 3 bases from V and 3 bases from J, the junction contained 2 bases not matched to a gene. The CDR3 DNA follows: TGTGCCAGCAGTTATCGGGACAGGGGCTACAATGAGCAGTTCTTC. As protein: CASSYRDRGYNEQFF.

This rearrangement joins TRBV11-3 to TRBJ2-1; possible D gene TRBD1, 5 bases. Germline CDR1 is SGHNT and CDR2 is YENEEA. The CDR3 is 12 amino acids. The V end lost 5 bases, the J end lost 4 bases, and 6 bases lay between the germline ends. The CDR3 DNA is TGTGCCAGCAGCGCAGGGTACAATGAGCAGTTCTTC. Amino acids: CASSAGYNEQFF.

This sequence joins TRBV19 and TRBJ1-5, with 10 bases aligning to TRBD1. This CDR3 is built from 16 residues. V lost 1 base, J lost 6 bases, and 6 bases stayed unmatched. Germline V gene data show CDR1 as LNHDA and CDR2 as SQIVND (reference sequence). The CDR3 reads CASSIGDRGRGQPQHF. The CDR3 nucleotides read TGTGCCAGTAGTATAGGGGACAGGGGACGGGGTCAGCCCCAGCATTTT.

V and J are TRBV4-1 and TRBJ2-1, with 10 nucleotides matching TRBD2. This CDR3 region has 14 residues. The junction had 3 bases not matched to a gene; V was cut back by 4 bases and J by 6 bases. Germline values: CDR1 MGHRA, CDR2 YSYEKL. CDR3 amino acids: CASSLGTSANEQFF. The CDR3 bases are TGCGCCAGCAGCCTGGGGACTAGCGCCAATGAGCAGTTCTTC.

The rearrangement uses TRBV6-5 and TRBJ2-7, with 9 bases aligning to TRBD1. V lost 5 bases, J lost 1 base, and 3 bases stayed unmatched. This CDR3 has 14 amino acids. Germline CDR1 MNHEY, CDR2 SVGAGI. The CDR3 bases are TGTGCCAGCAGTCTGGGACAGGGTTCCTACGAGCAGTACTTC. This encodes CASSLGQGSYEQYF.

The chain links TRBV15 to TRBJ2-5, with 12 bases lining up with TRBD2. Germline CDR1 LNHNV, CDR2 YYDKDF (reference sequence). Trimming removed 0 bases from V and 5 bases from J; junction bases left unmatched: 10. CDR3 length: 18 amino acids. The DNA of the CDR3 is TGTGCCACCAGCAGAGATAAACTAGCGGGAGGTAGGGGGGAGACCCAGTACTTC. Translated: CATSRDKLAGGRGETQYF.

This clone turned up a few times. This sample includes further DNA sequences coding for the same CDR3. The V and J genes are TRBV12-3 or TRBV12-4 and TRBJ2-5; D remains ambiguous. Trimming took off 6 bases at V and 3 bases at J, with 5 bases between the two ends. The CDR3 runs to 11 residues. The CDR3 DNA follows: TGTGCCAGCAGCCAAAAAGAGACCCAGTACTTC. Protein product: CASSQKETQYF.

J is TRBJ1-5 and V is TRBV18, with TRBD1 as a possible D gene (5 bases). The V end lost 0 bases, the J end lost 5 bases, and 14 bases lay between the germline ends. Germline lookup yields CDR1 KGHSH and CDR2 LQKENI. The CDR3 covers 16 residues. This CDR3 is CASSPPGGRKDQPQHF. CDR3 in DNA: TGTGCCAGCTCACCACCGGGGGGAAGGAAGGATCAGCCCCAGCATTTT.

The chain employs TRBV5-1 and TRBJ2-4; 11 bases agree with TRBD2. The V and J ends lost 4 bases and 2 bases, in that order; junction bases with no gene match: 5. The CDR3 is made up of 16 amino acids. In germline, CDR1 is SGHRS, CDR2 YFSETQ. Here the CDR3 reads CASSLGLAGSKNIQYF. In nucleotides, the CDR3 is TGCGCCAGCAGCCTAGGACTAGCGGGTTCCAAAAACATTCAGTACTTC.

The chain employs TRBV6-2 or TRBV6-3 and TRBJ1-1, with a weak D call TRBD1 (6 bases). CDR3 length equals 20 residues. CDR1 and CDR2 (germline): MNHEY, SVGEGT. V gave up 3 bases and J gave up 0 bases, with 26 bases separating them. The CDR3 here is CASSYRRRGEGLFLNTEAFF. As DNA, the CDR3 is TGTGCCAGCAGTTATCGGCGGAGGGGGGAGGGCTTATTTTTGAACACTGAAGCTTTCTTT.

The chain's CDR3 is CASSQWGGRTYNEQFF. The CDR3 region has the DNA TGTGCCAGCAGCCAATGGGGCGGGAGGACATACAATGAGCAGTTCTTC. The chain employs TRBV3-1 (or the pseudogene TRBV3-2) and TRBJ2-1; TRBD2 agrees at 8 bases. Germline trimming cut 2 bases from V and 4 bases from J; bases unmatched to any gene: 7. Germline V gene sequence: CDR1 LGHDT, CDR2 YNNKEL (reference sequence). The CDR3 is 16 amino acids.

The J gene is TRBJ1-5, the V gene TRBV14, with TRBD1 identical over 7 bases. The CDR3 is made up of 14 amino acids. Germline CDR1 reads SGHDN; CDR2 reads FVKESK. J was trimmed by 6 bases and V by 4 bases; bases with no gene match: 6. CDR3 loop: CASSPRQGGQPQHF. The DNA of the CDR3 is TGTGCCAGCAGCCCTCGACAGGGAGGTCAGCCCCAGCATTTT.

This rearrangement joins TRBV18 to TRBJ2-5; no clear D gene. This CDR3 is 12 amino acids long. V lost 3 bases and J lost 4, with 6 bases in between. Per the germline V gene, CDR1 is KGHSH and CDR2 is LQKENI. CDR3 sequence reads: CASSPVLETQYF. The CDR3 nucleotides read TGTGCCAGCTCACCCGTATTAGAGACCCAGTACTTC.

This rearrangement joins TRBV11-2 to TRBJ2-1; TRBD2 agrees at 12 bases. V trimming: 6 bases; J trimming: 1 base; junction bases outside the gene matches: 10. This CDR3 region has 18 residues. The germline V gene has CDR1 SGHAT and CDR2 FQNNGV. The CDR3 DNA is TGTGCCAGCAGGGCTCCGGGACTAGCGGGCCCATCCTACAATGAGCAGTTCTTC. It codes for CASRAPGLAGPSYNEQFF.

The CDR3 DNA reads as TGTGCCAGCAGTTTTAGGGCCATGGGACAGAACTACGAGCAGTACTTC. Protein sequence: CASSFRAMGQNYEQYF. J is TRBJ2-7 and V is TRBV27, with TRBD1 matching over 7 bases. The CDR3 loop spans 16 amino acids. The ends lost 3 bases at V and 3 bases at J; junction bases unmatched: 11. Germline V CDR1 and CDR2: MNHEY, SMNVEV (reference sequence).

This chain joins TRBV4-2 and TRBJ1-3; D is unclear. Trimming stripped 0 bases from V and 3 bases from J, with 15 bases between. Germline loops: CDR1 LGHNA, CDR2 YNFKEQ. The CDR3 contains 17 residues. Here the CDR3 DNA reads TGTGCCAGCAGCCAAGAAGTCGGAGGGCGAGGTGGAAACACCATATATTTT. Translating gives CASSQEVGGRGGNTIYF.

The J gene is TRBJ2-1, the V gene TRBV6-6; a possible D gene is TRBD2 (7 bases). The V end lost 5 bases, the J end lost 4 bases, and 15 bases lay between the germline ends. The CDR3 is made up of 15 amino acids. Germline values: CDR1 MNHNY, CDR2 SVGAGI (reference sequence). CDR3 protein: CASSNERGHYNEQFF. The DNA of the CDR3 is TGTGCCAGCAGTAACGAGCGGGGACATTACAATGAGCAGTTCTTC.

The J gene is TRBJ2-7, the V gene TRBV7-6; 10 bases match TRBD2. CDR1 is SGHVS, CDR2 FNYEAQ, per germline. Trimming took 5 bases from V and 0 from J; bases not matched to a gene: 4. The CDR3 totals 15 residues. The CDR3 DNA is TGTGCCAGCAGCGAAGCGGGAGGGAACTCCTACGAGCAGTACTTC. It encodes CASSEAGGNSYEQYF.

The CDR3 DNA reads as TGTGCCAGCAGCTTAGTAGTAGGACAGAGGGTCGCTGGGCTGTTTTTT. It translates to CASSLVVGQRVAGLFF. The chain has TRBV7-2 and TRBJ2-2; TRBD1 might be the D (6 bases). The CDR3 sequence is 16 residues long. The ends were cut back, 1 base at V and 13 bases at J, with 22 bases in the middle. Germline V CDR1 and CDR2: SGHTA, FQGNSA.

This rearrangement joins TRBV7-2 to TRBJ2-1; TRBD2 agrees at 8 bases. With 8 bases clipped from V and 6 bases from J, the junction kept 6 bases outside the gene matches. CDR1 and CDR2 (germline): SGHTA, FQGNSA. CDR3 length: 13 amino acids. The CDR3 loop is CASAGTRANEQFF. Here the CDR3 DNA reads TGTGCCAGCGCCGGGACTAGGGCCAATGAGCAGTTCTTC.